The next 24 T cell receptor beta chains were all read from a single sample in a study of blood T cell repertoires in COVID-19. Generated by immunoSEQ multiplex PCR, the TCRdb table keeps only in-frame clones and is missing some. The top ten clones hold approximately 1.9% of a sample with approximately 73,000 clones, about nine tenths of them seen once. Specimen: peripheral blood. These receptors all stem from a woman aged 55-69 years with acute or convalescent COVID-19.

This chain joins TRBV19 and TRBJ2-1; 7 positions agree with TRBD2. Germline V lookup: CDR1 LNHDA, CDR2 SQIVND (reference sequence). This CDR3 has 14 amino acids. V lost 7 bases to trimming and J lost 5 bases; unmatched junction nucleotides: 8. CDR3 residues: CASNRREPNNEQFF. Written as DNA, the CDR3 is TGTGCCAGTAACAGGCGGGAGCCTAACAATGAGCAGTTCTTC.

The chain recombines TRBV6-5 with TRBJ1-6, with D possibly TRBD1 on 5 matching bases. CDR1 MNHEY and CDR2 SVGAGI come from the germline V gene. The V end was cut by 6 bases, the J end by 8 bases, with 14 bases between. The CDR3 is 14 residues long. CDR3 sequence: CASRTALGDSPLHF. The CDR3, as DNA: TGTGCCAGCAGGACAGCTTTAGGCGATTCACCCCTCCACTTT.

CDR3 sequence reads: CASSEVEGTEAFF. Written as DNA, the CDR3 is TGTGCCAGCAGTGAAGTCGAGGGCACTGAAGCTTTCTTT. J is TRBJ1-1 and V is TRBV6-1, with unresolved D. Trimming stripped 1 base from V and 4 bases from J, with 7 bases between. This CDR3 comprises 13 residues. From germline, CDR1 is MNHNS and CDR2 SASEGT.

V is TRBV7-9 and J is TRBJ1-4; no clear D. The V gene's germline CDR1 is SEHNR and CDR2 FQNEAQ (reference sequence). The CDR3 covers 14 residues. Trimming cost V 1 base and J 7 bases, with 10 bases left between them. The CDR3 here is CASSLGTGSEKLFF. The CDR3 nucleotides read TGTGCCAGCAGCTTAGGGACGGGGTCTGAAAAACTGTTTTTT. Full variable domain (missing parts from reference TRBV7-9 and TRBJ1-4): DTGVSQNPRHKITKRGQNVTFRCDPISEHNRLYWYRQTLGQGPEFLTYFQNEAQLEKSRLLSDRFSAERPKGSFSTLEIQRTEQGDSAMYLCASSLGTGSEKLFFGSGTQLSVL.

This chain uses TRBV3-1 (or the pseudogene TRBV3-2) with TRBJ1-4; the D is unclear. Germline-derived CDR1 and CDR2 are LGHDT and YNNKEL (reference sequence). The CDR3 extends over 13 amino acids. The V end was cut by 0 bases, the J end by 7 bases, with 6 bases between. Here the CDR3 reads CASSQENGEKLFF. The CDR3 DNA is TGTGCCAGCAGCCAAGAAAACGGTGAAAAACTGTTTTTT.

This chain joins TRBV28 and TRBJ1-5; tentative D call: TRBD1 (5 bases). The CDR3 is 14 residues long. Trimming removed 2 bases at V and 5 bases at J, with 10 bases between. CDR1 is MDHEN and CDR2 is SYDVKM in the germline V gene. CDR3 in amino acids: CASSLVQGYQPQHF. As DNA, the CDR3 is TGTGCCAGCAGTTTAGTGCAGGGATATCAGCCCCAGCATTTT.

V is TRBV5-5 and J is TRBJ2-1, with 8 bases fitting TRBD1. After removal of 0 bases from V and 5 bases from J, the junction contained 10 bases not matched to a gene. The CDR3 sequence is 17 residues long. CDR1 SGHKS and CDR2 YYEKEE come from the germline V gene (reference sequence). The CDR3 loop is CASSLAGGVGVHNEQFF. The CDR3 DNA sequence: TGTGCCAGCAGCTTGGCAGGGGGCGTAGGCGTCCACAATGAGCAGTTCTTC. Full variable domain (missing parts from reference TRBV5-5 and TRBJ2-1): DAGVTQSPTHLIKTRGQQVTLRCSPISGHKSVSWYQQVLGQGPQFIFQYYEKEERGRGNFPDRFSARQFPNYSSELNVNALLLGDSALYLCASSLAGGVGVHNEQFFGPGTRLTVL.

The rearrangement joins TRBV7-2 to TRBJ1-1; D not resolved. CDR3 length: 14 amino acids. V dropped 5 bases and J dropped 0 bases, with 10 bases sitting between them. Germline loops: CDR1 SGHTA, CDR2 FQGNSA. This chain's CDR3 is CASSPGMLNTEAFF. For the CDR3, the DNA is TGTGCCAGCAGCCCCGGTATGCTGAACACTGAAGCTTTCTTT.

This rearrangement joins TRBV3-1 (or the pseudogene TRBV3-2) to TRBJ1-1; D gene ambiguous. Trimming took 4 bases from V and 11 from J, leaving 17 bases between them. CDR1 is LGHDT, CDR2 YNNKEL, per germline (reference sequence). This CDR3 has 13 residues. CDR3 loop: CASSPPREGEAFF. In DNA form, the CDR3 reads TGTGCCAGCAGCCCCCCCCGGGAGGGTGAGGCTTTCTTT.

The chain carries TRBV9 and TRBJ2-5; possibly TRBD2 for D (5 bases). V was clipped by 0 bases and J by 5 bases, with 14 bases between them. CDR3 size: 15 residues. CDR1 SGDLS and CDR2 YYNGEE come from the germline V gene. CDR3 protein: CASSVVGIGSETQYF. As DNA, the CDR3 is TGTGCCAGCAGCGTAGTCGGGATTGGCAGCGAGACCCAGTACTTC.

The chain combines TRBV7-9 with TRBJ1-6; D is perhaps TRBD1 (5 bases). The CDR3 contains 14 residues. V was cut by 3 bases and J by 6 bases, with 9 bases left in between. From germline, CDR1 is SEHNR and CDR2 FQNEAQ (reference sequence). In DNA, the CDR3 is TGTGCCAGCAGCTTGGGGCAACTTAATTCACCCCTCCACTTT. Translating gives CASSLGQLNSPLHF.

J is TRBJ1-2 and V is TRBV5-4; D is undetermined. V gave up 4 bases and J gave up 4 bases, with 17 bases separating them. Looked up from germline, CDR1 is SGHNT and CDR2 is YYREEE (reference sequence). The CDR3 runs 15 residues. CDR3 in amino acids: CASSPTPTSTYGYTF. CDR3 DNA sequence: TGTGCCAGCAGCCCCACTCCGACATCAACCTATGGCTACACCTTC.

V is TRBV24-1 and J is TRBJ2-3, with 8 bases aligning to TRBD1. J lost 2 bases, V lost 7 bases, and 4 bases had no gene match. The CDR3 has 14 residues. Germline CDR1 is KGHDR and CDR2 is SFDVKD. The CDR3 DNA follows: TGTGCCACCAGCAGGACAGGGTCCACAGATACGCAGTATTTT. It codes for CATSRTGSTDTQYF.

This chain joins TRBV19 and TRBJ2-5, with D perhaps matching TRBD1 (6 bases). V was clipped by 5 bases and J by 3 bases, with 16 bases between them. The germline V gene has CDR1 LNHDA and CDR2 SQIVND (reference sequence). The CDR3 loop spans 15 amino acids. This chain's CDR3 is CASSVPGSGEETQYF. DNA of the CDR3: TGTGCCAGTAGTGTCCCGGGGTCAGGGGAAGAGACCCAGTACTTC.

V gene TRBV10-3 combines with J gene TRBJ1-1; no reliable D call. Trimming took off 1 base at V and 1 base at J, with 13 bases between the two ends. Germline CDR1 ENHRY, CDR2 SYGVKD. The CDR3 consists of 16 residues. The DNA of the CDR3 is TGTGCCATCAGTGAGTGGGCAGGTAGTGCGAACACTGAAGCTTTCTTT. It specifies CAISEWAGSANTEAFF.

V and J are TRBV5-1 and TRBJ1-1; D perhaps matches TRBD1 (6 bases). This CDR3 region has 13 residues. Trimming stripped 4 bases from V and 5 bases from J, with 12 bases between. Germline V CDR1 and CDR2: SGHRS, YFSETQ. The CDR3 protein is CASSRTQGTEAFF. The CDR3 DNA sequence: TGCGCCAGCAGCCGAACCCAGGGGACTGAAGCTTTCTTT.

The rearrangement joins TRBV19 to TRBJ1-2, with D perhaps TRBD1 (6 bases). Trimming stripped 5 bases from V and 7 bases from J, with 20 bases between. The CDR3 has 15 residues. Germline V gene data show CDR1 as LNHDA and CDR2 as SQIVND (reference sequence). Here the CDR3 reads CASSVDSGRVSGYTF. CDR3 DNA: TGTGCCAGTAGTGTGGACAGCGGTCGCGTCTCTGGCTACACCTTC.

This clone has just a few counts. The chain couples TRBV10-1 to TRBJ2-6; TRBD2 matches at 7 bases. This CDR3 has 18 amino acids. V was pared by 8 bases and J by 2 bases, with 15 bases of the junction left unmatched. CDR1 WNHNN and CDR2 SYGVQD come from the germline V gene (reference sequence). CDR3 in DNA: TGCGCCAGCCGATTACTAGCGTTTCCCTTAGCTGGGGCCAACGTCCTGACTTTC. Encoded protein: CASRLLAFPLAGANVLTF.

J is TRBJ2-7 and V is TRBV7-2, with TRBD2 matching 7 bases. Germline CDR1 reads SGHTA; CDR2 reads FQGNSA. J lost 13 bases, V lost 1 base, and 7 bases had no gene match. There are 12 residues in the CDR3. CDR3 DNA sequence: TGTGCCAGCAGCTTAGGGGAGGGGACGGACTACTTC. It codes for CASSLGEGTDYF.

This chain connects TRBV6-2 or TRBV6-3 to TRBJ2-1; 8 bases agree with TRBD2. V trimming: 2 bases; J trimming: 7 bases; junction bases outside the gene matches: 13. CDR3 length: 17 amino acids. Per the germline V gene, CDR1 is MNHEY and CDR2 is SVGEGT. The CDR3 coding sequence is TGTGCCAGCAGTTACCAGAATAGCGGGACCAGACGGAATGAGCAGTTCTTC. This codes for CASSYQNSGTRRNEQFF.

The chain employs TRBV12-3 or TRBV12-4 and TRBJ2-7; a weak D match, TRBD2 (7 bases). CDR3 length: 13 amino acids. V shed 5 bases and J shed 7 bases, with 15 bases lying between them. The CDR3 coding sequence is TGTGCCAGCAGTCCGGGGGGCCAGGGTGAGCAGTACTTC. This gives the protein CASSPGGQGEQYF.

J is TRBJ2-7 and V is TRBV4-3; 10 bases map to TRBD2. V shed 4 bases and J 4 bases; nucleotides not matched to a gene: 4. Germline V gene lookup returns CDR1 LGHNA and CDR2 YSLEER. CDR3 size: 14 residues. CDR3 nucleotide sequence: TGCGCCAGCAGCCCCGGACTAGCGGCTTACGAGCAGTACTTC. Amino acid sequence: CASSPGLAAYEQYF.

The chain joins TRBV4-2 to TRBJ2-3; tentative D call: TRBD1 (6 bases). This CDR3 region has 16 residues. V lost 6 bases and J 4 bases, leaving 20 bases between the germline ends. Germline V gene sequence: CDR1 LGHNA, CDR2 YNFKEQ. CDR3 nucleotide sequence: TGTGCCAGCAGAAGCGAAACAGGGTATCATCCAGATACGCAGTATTTT. It encodes CASRSETGYHPDTQYF.

The genes are TRBV28 and TRBJ2-7; the D gene is possibly TRBD1 (6 bases). With 6 bases removed from V and 3 bases from J, the gap between germline ends came to 21 bases. This CDR3 is built from 16 residues. From germline, CDR1 is MDHEN and CDR2 SYDVKM. CDR3 bases: TGTGCCAGCAGGACTTCCACCGGGACAAGAGACTACGAGCAGTACTTC. This encodes CASRTSTGTRDYEQYF.